A selection of T cell receptor beta chains follows, all from one sample in a study of CD8 T cells in ankylosing spondylitis. A single record per CDR3 protein comes from TCRdb applying MiXCR to the 5' RACE reads. The sample contains 200,000 or so distinct CDR3 sequences, roughly 13% of which appear only once. Sequencing used blood, either unsorted or a sorted T cell fraction (not recorded which). Receptors originate from a female donor with ankylosing spondylitis or in good health (not recorded which). The CDR3 runs from the conserved cysteine through the conserved F or W. A D gene is named only where the DNA matches it firmly. Size tells how often a clone was seen (once, few, many) or the class of an expanded clone, and some rows leave it out.

many	.	TRBV20-1	TRBJ2-5	CSARVVIGETQYF	TGCAGTGCTAGGGTCGTGATCGGAGAGACCCAGTACTTC
.	.	TRBV2	TRBJ2-7	CASSEALSLSEQYF	TGTGCCAGCAGTGAAGCGCTTTCCTTGTCCGAGCAGTACTTC
many	TRBD2	TRBV14	TRBJ2-1	CASSQGVRLAPSSYNEQFF	TGTGCCAGCAGCCAAGGGGTAAGACTAGCGCCGAGCTCCTACAATGAGCAGTTCTTC
.	TRBD1	TRBV5-1	TRBJ1-4	CASQGGRTTNEKLFF	TGCGCCAGCCAGGGGGGCAGGACAACTAATGAAAAACTGTTTTTT
.	TRBD1	TRBV5-5	TRBJ2-3	CASSLEGAFTDTQYF	TGTGCCAGCAGCTTGGAGGGGGCCTTCACAGATACGCAGTATTTT
many	.	TRBV6-2/TRBV6-3	TRBJ2-7	CASSFDWEQYF	TGTGCCAGCAGTTTCGACTGGGAACAATACTTC
.	.	TRBV29-1	TRBJ2-7	CSVEDGRSYEQYF	TGCAGCGTAGAGGACGGCAGATCCTACGAGCAGTACTTC
many	.	TRBV20-1	TRBJ2-1	CSALELENEQFF	TGCAGTGCTTTAGAGCTAGAGAATGAGCAGTTCTTC
many	.	TRBV11-2	TRBJ2-5	CASSLYGSRETQYF	TGTGCCAGCAGCTTGTACGGGTCTCGAGAGACCCAGTACTTC
many	TRBD1	TRBV12-3/TRBV12-4	TRBJ2-2	CASSPLTGSSGELFF	TGTGCCAGCAGTCCATTGACAGGGTCCAGCGGGGAGCTGTTTTTT
.	.	TRBV5-1	TRBJ2-3	CASSLSMGDTQYF	TGCGCCAGCAGCCTTTCGATGGGAGATACGCAGTATTTT
few	TRBD1	TRBV4-3	TRBJ2-1	CASSQGRGRAHEQFF	TGCGCCAGCAGCCAAGGTAGGGGGCGTGCCCATGAGCAGTTCTTC
many	TRBD2	TRBV5-6	TRBJ2-2	CASSLTSGIFGELFF	TGTGCCAGCAGCTTGACTAGCGGGATTTTCGGGGAGCTGTTTTTT
many	.	TRBV5-1	TRBJ2-5	CASSSDDMGAQYF	TGCGCCAGCAGTTCGGACGATATGGGGGCCCAGTACTTC
many	.	TRBV7-2	TRBJ2-3	CASSLSSADTQYF	TGTGCCAGCAGCTTATCTAGCGCAGATACGCAGTATTTT
many	.	TRBV15	TRBJ2-7	CATSRSSQYPSYEQYF	TGTGCCACCAGCAGAAGTTCACAATATCCCTCCTACGAGCAGTACTTC
.	.	TRBV27	TRBJ2-5	CACKELGDTRETQYF	TGTGCCTGTAAGGAGCTGGGGGATACCCGAGAGACCCAGTACTTC
few	.	TRBV10-3	TRBJ1-2	CAISPTVYGYTF	TGTGCCATCAGTCCCACAGTCTATGGCTACACCTTC
many	.	TRBV12-3/TRBV12-4	TRBJ2-2	CASRYEGGGELFF	TGTGCCAGCAGATATGAGGGGGGCGGGGAGCTGTTTTTT
few	.	TRBV6-1	TRBJ2-6	CASSEAPGTGANVLTF	TGTGCCAGCAGTGAAGCGCCAGGGACTGGGGCCAACGTCCTGACTTTC
many	.	TRBV5-6	TRBJ2-3	CASSNSQSADTQYF	TGTGCCAGCAGCAACTCTCAGTCTGCAGATACGCAGTATTTT
.	.	TRBV6-1	TRBJ1-1	CASSKALNTEAFF	TGTGCCAGCAGTAAGGCCTTGAACACTGAAGCTTTCTTT
many	TRBD1	TRBV7-2	TRBJ2-7	CASSSYTGAEQYF	TGTGCCAGCAGCTCCTACACAGGGGCCGAGCAGTACTTC
.	.	TRBV4-3	TRBJ2-7	CASSQDSQGLGYEQYF	TGCGCCAGCAGCCAAGATTCTCAGGGATTAGGATACGAGCAGTACTTC
few	TRBD1	TRBV20-1	TRBJ2-1	CSASKGAGYNEQFF	TGCAGTGCTAGTAAGGGGGCTGGGTACAATGAGCAGTTCTTC
many	.	TRBV20-1	TRBJ1-4	CSASGQTTNEKLFF	TGCAGTGCTAGTGGACAGACAACTAATGAAAAACTGTTTTTT
.	.	TRBV4-2	TRBJ2-7	CASSRLLGYEQYF	TGTGCCAGCAGCCGGCTACTAGGGTACGAGCAGTACTTC
many	TRBD1	TRBV7-2	TRBJ1-4	CASSLVYRGKLFF	TGTGCCAGCAGCTTAGTTTACAGGGGAAAACTGTTTTTT
many	.	TRBV7-9	TRBJ2-7	CASSKGQYEQYF	TGTGCCAGCTCGAAAGGGCAATACGAGCAGTACTTC
many	TRBD1	TRBV18	TRBJ2-7	CASSLLRDRTSYEQYF	TGTGCCAGCTCACTCCTGAGGGACAGAACTTCCTACGAGCAGTACTTC
few	.	TRBV6-5	TRBJ2-1	CASSSTPGAKNEQFF	TGTGCCAGCAGTTCAACACCCGGGGCTAAAAATGAGCAGTTCTTC
many	.	TRBV7-2	TRBJ1-3	CASSFRMGTSGNTIYF	TGTGCCAGCAGTTTTAGGATGGGTACCTCTGGAAACACCATATATTTT
.	.	TRBV6-2/TRBV6-3	TRBJ1-1	CASSYFPGLNTEAFF	TGTGCCAGCAGTTACTTTCCCGGATTGAACACTGAAGCTTTCTTT
medium-sized	.	TRBV6-5	TRBJ2-1	CASSYSSGPHNEQFF	TGTGCCAGCAGTTACTCGAGCGGGCCCCACAATGAGCAGTTCTTC
many	TRBD2	TRBV24-1	TRBJ2-2	CATAPSGSAGELFF	TGTGCCACCGCCCCTAGCGGGAGTGCCGGGGAGCTGTTTTTT
few	TRBD1	TRBV29-1	TRBJ2-5	CSADGQGVLETQYF	TGCAGCGCAGATGGACAGGGGGTTCTAGAGACCCAGTACTTC
many	.	TRBV9	TRBJ2-7	CASSENFSYEQYF	TGTGCCAGCAGCGAGAACTTCTCCTACGAGCAGTACTTC
.	TRBD2	TRBV7-2	TRBJ2-1	CASSSLAGGPLNEQFF	TGTGCCAGCAGCTCCCTAGCGGGAGGGCCTTTGAATGAGCAGTTCTTC
many	TRBD1	TRBV20-1	TRBJ2-1	CSGQGTYNEQFF	TGCAGTGGACAGGGAACGTACAATGAGCAGTTCTTC
many	.	TRBV24-1	TRBJ1-5	CATSDFGSNQPQHF	TGTGCCACCAGTGATTTTGGGTCCAATCAGCCCCAGCATTTT
few	.	TRBV29-1	TRBJ2-7	CSVGLGSDEQYF	TGCAGCGTTGGGCTGGGATCGGACGAGCAGTACTTC
many	.	TRBV12-3/TRBV12-4	TRBJ2-5	CASSLQGETQYF	TGTGCCAGCAGTCTCCAGGGGGAGACCCAGTACTTC
many	.	TRBV5-1	TRBJ1-6	CASSLYAESGNSPLHF	TGCGCCAGCAGCTTGTACGCGGAATCGGGGAATTCACCCCTCCACTTT
medium-sized	.	TRBV7-9	TRBJ2-3	CASSPRLDTQYF	TGTGCCAGCAGCCCGAGGTTGGATACGCAGTATTTT
many	.	TRBV24-1	TRBJ2-1	CATSDPGLPQGNEQFF	TGTGCCACCAGTGATCCAGGACTCCCCCAGGGGAATGAGCAGTTCTTC
many	TRBD1	TRBV7-9	TRBJ1-5	CASSLEQGSNQPQHF	TGTGCCAGCAGCTTAGAACAGGGGAGCAATCAGCCCCAGCATTTT
.	.	TRBV5-1	TRBJ2-7	CASSFFSGDEQYF	TGCGCCAGCAGCTTTTTTTCAGGGGACGAGCAGTACTTC
.	TRBD2	TRBV11-2	TRBJ2-3	CASSRLSGGRLRPTQYF	TGTGCCAGCAGCCGCCTATCCGGCGGGAGACTCCGTCCCACGCAGTATTTT
few	.	TRBV9	TRBJ1-1	CASSLRGRDTEAFF	TGTGCCAGCAGCTTGAGGGGCAGGGACACTGAAGCTTTCTTT
many	.	TRBV5-1	TRBJ2-3	CASSLSAEADTQYF	TGCGCCAGCAGCTTGTCGGCGGAGGCGGATACGCAGTATTTT
.	TRBD2	TRBV25-1	TRBJ2-1	CASSDQRGATYNEQFF	TGTGCCAGCAGTGATCAGCGGGGTGCCACCTACAATGAGCAGTTCTTC
few	.	TRBV29-1	TRBJ1-5	CSVGSGGNQPQHF	TGCAGCGTCGGGTCAGGGGGCAATCAGCCCCAGCATTTT
few	.	TRBV4-3	TRBJ2-2	CASSQDAREVSGELFF	TGCGCCAGCAGCCAAGATGCGAGGGAGGTATCCGGGGAGCTGTTTTTT
few	.	TRBV7-2	TRBJ1-5	CASSLEVGYQPQHF	TGTGCCAGCAGCTTAGAGGTCGGTTATCAGCCCCAGCATTTT
many	TRBD2	TRBV27	TRBJ2-1	CACSPSGGNLYNEQFF	TGTGCCTGCTCTCCTAGCGGCGGGAACCTTTACAATGAGCAGTTCTTC